The 15 T cell receptor beta chains given below trace back to one sample, sequenced in a study of cytotoxic CD8 clonotypes in ibrutinib-treated CLL. TCRdb's copy holds only in-frame clones and misses some; the assay was immunoSEQ multiplex PCR. The top ten hold about 5% of the sample, which has 270,000 or so clones, about 72% seen once. Sample: PBMCs, taken at disease progression, from a patient treated with ibrutinib. These receptors were collected from a human donor with chronic lymphocytic leukemia.

This clone was seen just once. The V call is TRBV5-4, the J call TRBJ1-2; weak D call: TRBD1 (6 bases). Germline loops: CDR1 SGHNT, CDR2 YYREEE (reference sequence). There are 16 residues in the CDR3. With 0 bases removed from V and 6 bases from J, the gap between germline ends came to 18 bases. The CDR3 DNA sequence: TGTGCCAGCAGCTTGGCATTACAGGGAGGGAAGGATGGCTACACCTTC. This translates into CASSLALQGGKDGYTF.

The table lists this clone with a count of one. The CDR3 DNA reads TGTGCCAGCAGTGAAAAGCCCACTGGACGCTCACCAGATACGCAGTATTTT. It codes for CASSEKPTGRSPDTQYF. The chain uses TRBV2 and TRBJ2-3; D gene uncertain. V was shortened by 2 bases and J by 4 bases, with 19 bases between the two germline ends. This CDR3 spans 17 amino acids. Looked up from germline, CDR1 is SNHLY and CDR2 is FYNNEI.

The chain carries TRBV18 and TRBJ1-2, with D possibly matching TRBD1 (5 bases). The germline CDR1 and CDR2 sequences are KGHSH and LQKENI. The V gene lost 6 bases and the J gene lost 2 bases, with 10 bases spanning the gap. The CDR3 has 13 amino acids. The CDR3 protein is CASSSQGNYGYTF. The DNA for the CDR3 is TGTGCCAGCTCTTCCCAGGGAAACTATGGCTACACCTTC. The entire variable domain, with the rest obtained from reference TRBV18 and TRBJ1-2, is as follows: NAGVMQNPRHLVRRRGQEARLRCSPMKGHSHVYWYRQLPEEGLKFMVYLQKENIIDESGMPKERFSAEFPKEGPSILRIQQVVRGDSAAYFCASSSQGNYGYTFGSGTRLTVV.

The CDR3 DNA is TGTGCCATCGGACAGGGAACGGGCTACACCTTC. It specifies CAIGQGTGYTF. V is TRBV15 and J is TRBJ1-2; TRBD1 matches at 8 bases. The CDR3 sequence is 11 residues long. In germline, CDR1 is LNHNV, CDR2 YYDKDF (reference sequence). The J segment lost 8 bases and the V segment lost 10 bases, leaving 6 bases of the junction unmatched.

V is TRBV27 and J is TRBJ2-7, with 7 nucleotides matching TRBD1. The length of the CDR3 is 15 residues. The trim removed 2 bases at V and 3 bases at J, leaving 7 bases unmatched. The V gene's germline CDR1 is MNHEY and CDR2 SMNVEV (reference sequence). CDR3 sequence reads: CASSLEAQGNYEQYF. For the CDR3, the DNA is TGTGCCAGCAGTTTAGAGGCACAGGGGAACTACGAGCAGTACTTC.

This clone occurred a few times. The V call is TRBV4-1, the J call TRBJ1-2; tentatively, D is TRBD1 (5 bases). V lost 3 bases and J lost 7, with 15 bases in between. The CDR3 runs to 14 residues. Germline V gives CDR1 MGHRA, CDR2 YSYEKL. The CDR3 DNA reads as TGCGCCAGCAGCCAGAAGGGGAGTATCTCTGGCTACACCTTC. The encoded protein is CASSQKGSISGYTF.

J is TRBJ2-7 and V is TRBV4-1; 9 bases agree with TRBD1. J gave up 4 bases and V 4 bases, and 14 bases lay outside the gene matches. Looked up from germline, CDR1 is MGHRA and CDR2 is YSYEKL. The length of the CDR3 is 17 residues. In nucleotides, the CDR3 is TGCGCCAGCAGCCTCCGCGCGGGGACAGGGTTGATTTACGAGCAGTACTTC. Its protein is CASSLRAGTGLIYEQYF.

This sequence joins TRBV6-6 and TRBJ2-7, with D unresolved. The germline gives CDR1 MNHNY, CDR2 SVGAGI (reference sequence). Trimming took off 2 bases at V and 6 bases at J, with 8 bases between the two ends. This CDR3 comprises 12 residues. CDR3 amino acids: CASSYMSREQYF. The CDR3 region has the DNA TGTGCCAGCAGTTACATGAGTCGCGAGCAGTACTTC.

This clone was seen only once. V usage is TRBV9 and J usage is TRBJ2-3; D not certain. V shed 0 bases and J shed 9 bases, with 17 bases lying between them. The CDR3 length is 15 residues. Germline V gene lookup returns CDR1 SGDLS and CDR2 YYNGEE. DNA of the CDR3: TGTGCCAGCAGCGTAGAGACCCGCGGAGTGGGAACGCAGTATTTT. It specifies CASSVETRGVGTQYF.

The V call is TRBV6-1, the J call TRBJ2-5; D uncertain. Germline-derived CDR1 and CDR2 are MNHNS and SASEGT. This CDR3 has 12 amino acids. V lost 6 bases and J lost 5, with 10 bases in between. The CDR3 DNA reads as TGTGCCAGCAGCCATAGCATTGAGACCCAGTACTTC. It codes for CASSHSIETQYF.

The gene calls are TRBV9 and TRBJ2-5, with 12 bases that match TRBD2. CDR3 length: 15 amino acids. V lost 4 bases to trimming and J lost 4 bases; unmatched junction nucleotides: 5. Germline loops: CDR1 SGDLS, CDR2 YYNGEE. CDR3 sequence reads: CASSFSGLAGETQYF. CDR3 in DNA: TGTGCCAGCAGCTTCTCGGGACTAGCGGGAGAGACCCAGTACTTC.

This chain links TRBV7-2 with TRBJ2-7; D may be TRBD1 (6 bases). The germline CDR1 and CDR2 sequences are SGHTA and FQGNSA. Trimming cost V 3 bases and J 5 bases, with 14 bases left between them. The CDR3 has 14 amino acids. For the CDR3, the DNA is TGTGCCAGCAGCTTCCAGGGGATTAGAGACGAGCAGTACTTC. This codes for CASSFQGIRDEQYF.

This sequence joins TRBV6-5 and TRBJ2-2; 7 bases are shared with TRBD1. The CDR3 is made up of 12 amino acids. J was trimmed by 8 bases and V by 4 bases; bases with no gene match: 1. Germline V gene lookup returns CDR1 MNHEY and CDR2 SVGAGI. DNA for the CDR3: TGTGCCAGCAGTTTGGGACAGGGGGAGCTGTTTTTT. Translated, it gives CASSLGQGELFF.

V is TRBV7-8 and J is TRBJ1-2, with D unclear. The CDR3 spans 13 residues. Germline CDR1 SGHVS, CDR2 FQNEAQ. The germline V and J ends were trimmed by 1 base and 7 bases, with 10 bases remaining between them. CDR3 region: CASSLGVDFGYTF. The CDR3 DNA is TGTGCCAGCAGCTTAGGGGTTGACTTTGGCTACACCTTC.

This clone has a single count. V usage is TRBV27 and J usage is TRBJ2-5, with TRBD2 identical over 11 bases. CDR1 is MNHEY and CDR2 is SMNVEV in the germline V gene (reference sequence). The CDR3 runs to 17 residues. Trimming cost V 5 bases and J 6 bases; bases outside gene matches: 14. The CDR3 reads CASSAIAGGPSGKTQYF. CDR3 in DNA: TGTGCCAGCAGTGCCATAGCGGGAGGGCCCTCGGGAAAGACCCAGTACTTC.